The following is a T cell receptor beta chain sequence with its context. Its antigen is still unknown. Germline CDR1 is LNHDA and CDR2 is SQIVND (reference sequence). Trimming removed 5 bases from V and 1 base from J, with 5 bases in between. The CDR3 sequence is 12 residues long. These data come from a study of OX40 agonist ivuxolimab in advanced cancers. Measured with immunoSEQ multiplex PCR; TCRdb has only the in-frame clones, and not every one. The sample records roughly 80,000 clones, 90% being singletons. General study findings and limits: Blood T cells, both CD4+ and CD8+, expanded clonally by week 6 at 0.1 to 3.0 mg/kg.

The source was CD4+ or CD8+ T cells sorted from blood, collected in a trial of the OX40 agonist ivuxolimab. This receptor was taken from an adult with an advanced solid tumor such as melanoma, head and neck, liver or kidney cancer. This rearrangement joins TRBV19 to TRBJ2-5; perhaps D is TRBD1 or TRBD2 (5 bases each). DNA of the CDR3: TGTGCCAGTAGTGGGACCCAAGAGACCCAGTACTTC. This codes for CASSGTQETQYF. Full variable domain (rest looked up from reference TRBV19 and TRBJ2-5): DGGITQSPKYLFRKEGQNVTLSCEQNLNHDAMYWYRQDPGQGLRLIYYSQIVNDFQKGDIAEGYSVSREKKESFPLTVTSAQKNPTAFYLCASSGTQETQYFGPGTRLLVL.